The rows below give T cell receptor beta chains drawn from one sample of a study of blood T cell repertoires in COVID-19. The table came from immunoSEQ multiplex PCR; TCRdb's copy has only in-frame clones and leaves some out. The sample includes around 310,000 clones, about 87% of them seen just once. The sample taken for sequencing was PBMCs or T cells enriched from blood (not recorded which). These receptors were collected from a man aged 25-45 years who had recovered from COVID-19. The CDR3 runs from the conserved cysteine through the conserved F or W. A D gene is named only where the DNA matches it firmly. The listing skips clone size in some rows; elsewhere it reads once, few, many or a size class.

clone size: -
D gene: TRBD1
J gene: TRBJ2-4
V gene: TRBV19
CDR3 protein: CASSMDRGKVAKNIQYF
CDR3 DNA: TGTGCCAGTAGTATGGACAGGGGCAAGGTAGCCAAAAACATTCAGTACTTC

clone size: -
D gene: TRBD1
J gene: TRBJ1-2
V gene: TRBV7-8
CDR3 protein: CASSLLDRGYGYTF
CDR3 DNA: TGTGCCAGCAGCTTATTAGACAGGGGCTATGGCTACACCTTC

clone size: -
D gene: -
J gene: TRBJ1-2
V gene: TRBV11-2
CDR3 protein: CASSLTTPYGYTF
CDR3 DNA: TGTGCCAGCAGCCTAACTACCCCCTATGGCTACACCTTC

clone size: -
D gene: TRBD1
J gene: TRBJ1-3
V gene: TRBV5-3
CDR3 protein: CARRGDRGRGGSGNTIYF
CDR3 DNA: TGTGCCAGAAGGGGCGACAGGGGAAGAGGGGGATCTGGAAACACCATATATTTT

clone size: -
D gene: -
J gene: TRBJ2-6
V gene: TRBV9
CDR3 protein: CASSGTAGANVLTF
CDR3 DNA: TGTGCCAGCAGCGGGACAGCTGGGGCCAACGTCCTGACTTTC

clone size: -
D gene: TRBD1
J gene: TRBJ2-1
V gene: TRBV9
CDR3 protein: CASSDRDRRSNEQFF
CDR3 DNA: TGTGCCAGCAGCGACCGGGACAGGAGATCGAATGAGCAGTTCTTC

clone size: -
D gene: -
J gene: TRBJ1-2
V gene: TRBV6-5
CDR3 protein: CASSYSQGDTYGYTF
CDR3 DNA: TGTGCCAGCAGTTACTCCCAGGGCGACACTTATGGCTACACCTTC

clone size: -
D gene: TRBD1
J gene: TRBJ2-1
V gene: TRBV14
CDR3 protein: CASSTKGPGTGDIDEQFF
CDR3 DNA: TGTGCCAGCAGCACTAAGGGCCCCGGGACAGGGGATATCGATGAGCAGTTCTTC

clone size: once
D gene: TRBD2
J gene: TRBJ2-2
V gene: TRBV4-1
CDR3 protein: CASSQGRGLAGANTGELFF
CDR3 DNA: TGCGCCAGCAGCCAAGGGAGGGGACTAGCGGGGGCTAACACCGGGGAGCTGTTTTTT

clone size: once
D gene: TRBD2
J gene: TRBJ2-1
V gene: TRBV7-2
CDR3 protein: CASSLLAGLNEQFF
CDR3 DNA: TGTGCCAGCAGCTTATTAGCGGGATTGAATGAGCAGTTCTTC

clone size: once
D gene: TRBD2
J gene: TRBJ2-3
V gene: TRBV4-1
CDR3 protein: CASSRRASGDSDTQYF
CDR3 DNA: TGCGCCAGCAGCCGGCGGGCTAGCGGGGACTCAGATACGCAGTATTTT

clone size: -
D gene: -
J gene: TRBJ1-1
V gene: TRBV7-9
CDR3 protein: CASSLAQGTNTEAFF
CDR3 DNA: TGTGCCAGCAGCTTAGCCCAGGGAACGAACACTGAAGCTTTCTTT

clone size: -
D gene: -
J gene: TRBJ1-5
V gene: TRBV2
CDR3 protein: CASSTDLGSNQPQHF
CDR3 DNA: TGTGCCAGCAGCACTGACTTGGGTAGCAATCAGCCCCAGCATTTT

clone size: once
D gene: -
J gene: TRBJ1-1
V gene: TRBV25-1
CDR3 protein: CASSRGGRTEAFF
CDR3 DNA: TGTGCCAGCAGTCGGGGAGGGAGGACTGAAGCTTTCTTT

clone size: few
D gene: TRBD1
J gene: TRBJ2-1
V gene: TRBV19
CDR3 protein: CASSTAGTGINEQFF
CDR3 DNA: TGTGCCAGTAGTACTGCCGGGACAGGGATCAATGAGCAGTTCTTC

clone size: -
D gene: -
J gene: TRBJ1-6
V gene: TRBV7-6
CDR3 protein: CASSLEPAGNNSPLHF
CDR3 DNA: TGTGCCAGCAGCCTGGAGCCCGCGGGGAATAATTCACCCCTCCACTTT

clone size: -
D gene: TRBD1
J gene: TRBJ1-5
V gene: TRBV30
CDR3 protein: CAWGTGGWGNQPQHF
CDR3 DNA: TGTGCCTGGGGGACAGGGGGCTGGGGCAATCAGCCCCAGCATTTT

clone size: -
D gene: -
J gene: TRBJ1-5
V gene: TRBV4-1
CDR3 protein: CASSQVRTVNQPQHF
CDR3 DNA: TGCGCCAGCAGCCAAGTTCGCACAGTCAATCAGCCCCAGCATTTT

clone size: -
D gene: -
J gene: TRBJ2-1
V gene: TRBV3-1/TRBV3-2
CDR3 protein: CASSQAKQGKVYYDSEQFF
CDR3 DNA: TGTGCCAGCAGCCAAGCGAAACAGGGTAAAGTTTACTATGACAGTGAGCAGTTCTTC

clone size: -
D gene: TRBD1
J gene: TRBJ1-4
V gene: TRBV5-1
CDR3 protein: CASSNLGQINEKLFF
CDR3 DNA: TGCGCCAGCAGTAATCTGGGACAGATTAATGAAAAACTGTTTTTT

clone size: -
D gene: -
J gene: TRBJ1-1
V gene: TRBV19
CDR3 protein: CASSLLGATEAFF
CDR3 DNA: TGTGCCAGTAGTCTTCTTGGGGCCACTGAAGCTTTCTTT

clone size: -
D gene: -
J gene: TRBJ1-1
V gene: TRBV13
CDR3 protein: CASSPGPGTEAFF
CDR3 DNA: TGTGCCAGCAGTCCAGGGCCTGGAACTGAAGCTTTCTTT

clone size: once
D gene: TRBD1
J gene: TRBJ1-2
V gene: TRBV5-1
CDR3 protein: CASSPGTGEGYTF
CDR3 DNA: TGCGCCAGCAGCCCTGGGACAGGGGAAGGCTACACCTTC

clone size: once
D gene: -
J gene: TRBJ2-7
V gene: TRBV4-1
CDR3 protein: CASSQAPDSSYEQYF
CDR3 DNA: TGCGCCAGCAGCCAAGCACCTGACAGCTCCTACGAGCAGTACTTC

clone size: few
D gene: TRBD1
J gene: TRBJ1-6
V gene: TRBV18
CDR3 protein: CASSNGQGRNSPLHF
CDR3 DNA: TGTGCCAGCTCAAACGGACAGGGTCGGAATTCACCCCTCCACTTT

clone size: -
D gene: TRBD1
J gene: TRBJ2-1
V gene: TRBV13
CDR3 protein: CASSLADRGRNEQFF
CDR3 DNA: TGTGCCAGCAGCTTAGCGGACAGGGGGAGAAATGAGCAGTTCTTC

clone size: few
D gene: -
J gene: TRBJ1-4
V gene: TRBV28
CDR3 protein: CASSLDEATNEKLFF
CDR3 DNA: TGTGCCAGCAGTTTGGATGAGGCAACTAATGAAAAACTGTTTTTT

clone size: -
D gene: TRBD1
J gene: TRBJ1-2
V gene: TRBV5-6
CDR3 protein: CASSSTRTGNPHYGYTF
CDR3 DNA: TGTGCCAGCAGCTCCACCAGGACAGGGAACCCACACTATGGCTACACCTTC

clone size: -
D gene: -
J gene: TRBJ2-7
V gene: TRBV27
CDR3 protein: CASSFGGREPYEQYF
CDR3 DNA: TGTGCCAGCAGTTTTGGGGGCAGGGAGCCCTACGAGCAGTACTTC

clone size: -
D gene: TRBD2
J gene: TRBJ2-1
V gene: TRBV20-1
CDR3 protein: CSASRLAGSNEQFF
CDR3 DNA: TGCAGTGCTAGTCGGCTAGCGGGTAGCAATGAGCAGTTCTTC

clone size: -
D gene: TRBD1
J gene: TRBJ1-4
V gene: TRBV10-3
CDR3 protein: CAISESTGNEKLFF
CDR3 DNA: TGTGCCATCAGTGAGTCGACAGGGAATGAAAAACTGTTTTTT

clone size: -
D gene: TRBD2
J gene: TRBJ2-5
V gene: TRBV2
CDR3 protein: CASGPGGETQYF
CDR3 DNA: TGTGCCAGCGGACCCGGGGGGGAGACCCAGTACTTC

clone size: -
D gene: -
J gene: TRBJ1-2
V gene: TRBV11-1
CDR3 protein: CASSLTGYGYTF
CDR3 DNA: TGTGCCAGCAGCCTGACGGGCTATGGCTACACCTTC

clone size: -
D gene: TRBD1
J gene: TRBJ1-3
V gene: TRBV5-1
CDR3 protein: CASSQDRSGNTIYF
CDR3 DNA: TGCGCCAGCAGCCAGGACAGGTCGGGAAACACCATATATTTT

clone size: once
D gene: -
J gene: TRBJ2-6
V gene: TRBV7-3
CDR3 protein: CASSLKRTGYNGANVLTF
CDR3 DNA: TGTGCCAGCAGCTTAAAACGTACAGGGTATAATGGGGCCAACGTCCTGACTTTC

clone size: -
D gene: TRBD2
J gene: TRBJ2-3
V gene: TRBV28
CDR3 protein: CASRQLWGGTDTQYF
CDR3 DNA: TGTGCCAGCAGGCAATTATGGGGGGGGACAGATACGCAGTATTTT

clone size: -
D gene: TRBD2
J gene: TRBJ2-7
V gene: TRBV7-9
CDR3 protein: CASSPRMRGGNEQYF
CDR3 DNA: TGTGCCAGCAGCCCCAGAATGCGGGGGGGGAACGAGCAGTACTTC

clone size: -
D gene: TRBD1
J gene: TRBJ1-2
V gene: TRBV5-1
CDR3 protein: CASSPSGQALGYTF
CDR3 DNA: TGCGCCAGCAGCCCTTCGGGACAGGCTCTGGGCTACACCTTC

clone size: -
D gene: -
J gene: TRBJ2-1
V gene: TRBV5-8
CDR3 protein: CASRRRATNEQFF
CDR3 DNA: TGTGCCAGCAGGAGGAGGGCCACGAATGAGCAGTTCTTC

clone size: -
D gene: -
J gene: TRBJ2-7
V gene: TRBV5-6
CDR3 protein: CASSPGTLKTYEQYF
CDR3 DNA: TGTGCCAGCAGCCCCGGGACACTTAAGACCTACGAGCAGTACTTC

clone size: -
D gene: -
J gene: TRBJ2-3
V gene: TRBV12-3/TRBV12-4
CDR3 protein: CASTRGGDTQYF
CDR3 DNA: TGTGCCAGCACCCGAGGAGGCGATACGCAGTATTTT

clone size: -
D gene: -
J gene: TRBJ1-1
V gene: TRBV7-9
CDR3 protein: CASSLVITEAFF
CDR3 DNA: TGTGCCAGCAGCTTAGTTATAACTGAAGCTTTCTTT

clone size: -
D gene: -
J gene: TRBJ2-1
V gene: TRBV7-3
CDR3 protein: CASSLTREGVGLHEQFF
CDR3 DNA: TGTGCCAGCAGCTTAACGAGGGAGGGGGTAGGGTTGCATGAGCAGTTCTTC

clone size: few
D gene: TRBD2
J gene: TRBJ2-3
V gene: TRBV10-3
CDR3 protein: CANRGGPGDTQYF
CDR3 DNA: TGTGCCAACCGGGGGGGCCCGGGCGATACGCAGTATTTT

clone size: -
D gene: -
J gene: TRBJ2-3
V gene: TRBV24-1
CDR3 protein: CATSDYTTSTDTQYF
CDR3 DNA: TGTGCCACCAGTGATTACACAACGAGCACAGATACGCAGTATTTT

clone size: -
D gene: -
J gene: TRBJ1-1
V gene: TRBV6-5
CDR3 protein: CASSRTAYTEAFF
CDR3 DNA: TGTGCCAGCAGCCGGACAGCTTACACTGAAGCTTTCTTT

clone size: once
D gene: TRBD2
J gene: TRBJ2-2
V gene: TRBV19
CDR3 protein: CASSIDLGTSGRELFF
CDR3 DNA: TGTGCCAGTAGTATAGATCTAGGGACTAGCGGGAGGGAGCTGTTTTTT

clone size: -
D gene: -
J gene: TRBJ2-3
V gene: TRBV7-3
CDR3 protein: CASSTTGKTDTQYF
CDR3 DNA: TGTGCCAGCAGCACAACAGGGAAGACAGATACGCAGTATTTT

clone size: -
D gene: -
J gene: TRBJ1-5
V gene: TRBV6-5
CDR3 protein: CASSTGPRGVAQHF
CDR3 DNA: TGTGCCAGCAGCACCGGTCCCAGGGGAGTGGCCCAGCATTTT